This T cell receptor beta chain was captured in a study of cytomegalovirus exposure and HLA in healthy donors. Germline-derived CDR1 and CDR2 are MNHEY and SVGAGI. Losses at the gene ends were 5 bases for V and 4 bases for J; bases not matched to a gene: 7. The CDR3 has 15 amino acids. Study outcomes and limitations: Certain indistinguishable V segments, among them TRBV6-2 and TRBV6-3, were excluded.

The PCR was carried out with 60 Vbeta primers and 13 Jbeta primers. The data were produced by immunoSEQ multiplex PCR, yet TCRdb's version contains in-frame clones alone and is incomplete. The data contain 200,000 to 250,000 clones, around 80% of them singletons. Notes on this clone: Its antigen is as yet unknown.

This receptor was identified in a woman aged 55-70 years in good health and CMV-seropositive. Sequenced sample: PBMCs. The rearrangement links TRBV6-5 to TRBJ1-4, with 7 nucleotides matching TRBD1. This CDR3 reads CASSTTGNYNEKLFF. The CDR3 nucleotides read TGTGCCAGCAGTACGACAGGGAACTATAATGAAAAACTGTTTTTT.